This T cell receptor beta chain was identified in a study of CD8 T cells in ankylosing spondylitis. 5'-RACE, quantitative and with molecular barcodes, yielded the TCR beta libraries. TCRdb used MiXCR to reprocess the 5' RACE reads, holding one entry per CDR3 protein. Here the sample spans about 330,000 distinct CDR3 sequences, 6.5% to 10% being singletons. Study-level points and caveats: From matched ankylosing spondylitis synovial fluid, disease-linked clones were reportedly recovered at significantly enriched levels. Disease-linked clones displayed a CD8+ phenotype and appeared relatively rarely in peripheral blood. There was a TCR beta motif, made of several highly homologous variants, that appeared characteristic of ankylosing spondylitis blood.

As concerns this clonotype: Antigen unknown.

Trimming left V 3 bases short and J 5 bases short, with 12 bases between. The CDR3 spans 14 residues. Germline values: CDR1 MNHEY, CDR2 SMNVEV (reference sequence). V is TRBV27 and J is TRBJ2-3; D is possibly TRBD1 or TRBD2 (7 bases each). The clonotype originates from a male donor with ankylosing spondylitis. The specimen was blood, either unsorted or a sorted T cell fraction (not recorded which). The CDR3 loop reads CASSFARGGDTQYF. CDR3 sequence (DNA): TGTGCCAGCAGTTTCGCCAGGGGGGGAGATACGCAGTATTTT.